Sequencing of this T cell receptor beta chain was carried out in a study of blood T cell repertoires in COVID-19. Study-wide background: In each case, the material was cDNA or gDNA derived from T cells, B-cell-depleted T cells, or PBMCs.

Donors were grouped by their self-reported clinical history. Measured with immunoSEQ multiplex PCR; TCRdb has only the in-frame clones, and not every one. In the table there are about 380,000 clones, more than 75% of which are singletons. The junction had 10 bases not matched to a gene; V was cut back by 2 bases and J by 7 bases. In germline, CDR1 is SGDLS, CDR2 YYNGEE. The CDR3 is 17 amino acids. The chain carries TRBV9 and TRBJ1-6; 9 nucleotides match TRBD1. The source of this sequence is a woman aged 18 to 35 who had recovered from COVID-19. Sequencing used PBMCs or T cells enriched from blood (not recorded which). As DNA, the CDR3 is TGTGCCAGCAGCGTCGACCCGGGACAGGGAAAAAATTCACCCCTCCACTTT. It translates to CASSVDPGQGKNSPLHF. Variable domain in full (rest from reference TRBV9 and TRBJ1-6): DSGVTQTPKHLITATGQRVTLRCSPRSGDLSVYWYQQSLDQGLQFLIQYYNGEERAKGNILERFSAQQFPDLHSELNLSSLELGDSALYFCASSVDPGQGKNSPLHFGNGTRLTVT.